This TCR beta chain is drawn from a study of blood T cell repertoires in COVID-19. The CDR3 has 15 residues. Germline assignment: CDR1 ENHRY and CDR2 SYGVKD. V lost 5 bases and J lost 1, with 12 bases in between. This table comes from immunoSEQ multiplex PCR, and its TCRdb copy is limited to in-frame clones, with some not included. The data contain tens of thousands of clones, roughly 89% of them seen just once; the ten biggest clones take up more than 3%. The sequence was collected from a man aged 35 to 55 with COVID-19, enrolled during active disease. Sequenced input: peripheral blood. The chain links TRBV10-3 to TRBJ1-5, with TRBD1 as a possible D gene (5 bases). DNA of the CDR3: TGTGCCATCAGTCCAGGGATCACAAGCAATCAGCCCCAGCATTTT. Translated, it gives CAISPGITSNQPQHF.